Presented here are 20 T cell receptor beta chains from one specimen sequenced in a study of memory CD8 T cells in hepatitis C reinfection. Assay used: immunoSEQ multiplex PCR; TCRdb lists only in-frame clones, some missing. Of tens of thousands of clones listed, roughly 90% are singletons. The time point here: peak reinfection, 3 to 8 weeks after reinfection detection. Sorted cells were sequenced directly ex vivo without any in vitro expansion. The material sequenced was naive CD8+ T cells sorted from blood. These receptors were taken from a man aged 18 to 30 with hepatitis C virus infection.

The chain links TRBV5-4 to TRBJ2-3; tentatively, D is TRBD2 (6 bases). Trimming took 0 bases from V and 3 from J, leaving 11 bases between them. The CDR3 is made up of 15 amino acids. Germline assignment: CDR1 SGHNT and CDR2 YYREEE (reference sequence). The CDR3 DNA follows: TGTGCCAGCAGCTTGGGGACTACCGTGACAGATACGCAGTATTTT. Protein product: CASSLGTTVTDTQYF.

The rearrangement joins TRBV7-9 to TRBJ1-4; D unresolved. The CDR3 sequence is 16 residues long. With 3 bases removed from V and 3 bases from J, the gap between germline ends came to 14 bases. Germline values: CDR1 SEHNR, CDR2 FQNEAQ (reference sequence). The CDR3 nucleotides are TGTGCCAGCAGCTTTCCCCCCACAGATCCTAATGAAAAACTGTTTTTT. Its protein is CASSFPPTDPNEKLFF. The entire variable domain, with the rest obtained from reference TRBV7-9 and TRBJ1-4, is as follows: DTGVSQNPRHKITKRGQNVTFRCDPISEHNRLYWYRQTLGQGPEFLTYFQNEAQLEKSRLLSDRFSAERPKGSFSTLEIQRTEQGDSAMYLCASSFPPTDPNEKLFFGSGTQLSVL.

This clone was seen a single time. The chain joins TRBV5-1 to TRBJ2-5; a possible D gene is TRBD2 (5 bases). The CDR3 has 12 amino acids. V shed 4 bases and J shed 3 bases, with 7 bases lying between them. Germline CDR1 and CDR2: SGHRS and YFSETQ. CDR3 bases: TGCGCCAGCAGCACGGAGGAAGAGACCCAGTACTTC. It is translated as CASSTEEETQYF. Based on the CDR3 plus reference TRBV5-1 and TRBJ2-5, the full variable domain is KAGVTQTPRYLIKTRGQQVTLSCSPISGHRSVSWYQQTPGQGLQFLFEYFSETQRNKGNFPGRFSGRQFSNSRSEMNVSTLELGDSALYLCASSTEEETQYFGPGTRLLVL.

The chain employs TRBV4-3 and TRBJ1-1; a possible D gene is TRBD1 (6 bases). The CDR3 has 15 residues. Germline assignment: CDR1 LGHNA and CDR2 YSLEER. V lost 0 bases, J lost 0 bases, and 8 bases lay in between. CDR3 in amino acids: CASSQDRGLNTEAFF. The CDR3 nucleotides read TGCGCCAGCAGCCAAGACAGGGGCCTGAACACTGAAGCTTTCTTT.

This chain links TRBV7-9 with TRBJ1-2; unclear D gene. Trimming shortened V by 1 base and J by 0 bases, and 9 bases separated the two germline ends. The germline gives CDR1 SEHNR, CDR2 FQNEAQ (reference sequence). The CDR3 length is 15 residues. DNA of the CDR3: TGTGCCAGCAGCTTAGACATCCAGTCTAACTATGGCTACACCTTC. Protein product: CASSLDIQSNYGYTF.

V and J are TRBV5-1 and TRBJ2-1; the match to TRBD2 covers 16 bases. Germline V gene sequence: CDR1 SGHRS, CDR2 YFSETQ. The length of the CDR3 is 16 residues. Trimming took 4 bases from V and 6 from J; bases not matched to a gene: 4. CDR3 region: CASSQGTSGRGNEQFF. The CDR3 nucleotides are TGCGCCAGCAGCCAGGGGACTAGCGGGAGGGGCAATGAGCAGTTCTTC.

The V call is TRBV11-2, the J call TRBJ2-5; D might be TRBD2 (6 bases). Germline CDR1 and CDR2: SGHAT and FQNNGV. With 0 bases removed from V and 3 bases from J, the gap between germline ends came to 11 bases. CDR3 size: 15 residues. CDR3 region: CASSLEMGGEETQYF. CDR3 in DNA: TGTGCCAGCAGCTTAGAGATGGGGGGAGAAGAGACCCAGTACTTC.

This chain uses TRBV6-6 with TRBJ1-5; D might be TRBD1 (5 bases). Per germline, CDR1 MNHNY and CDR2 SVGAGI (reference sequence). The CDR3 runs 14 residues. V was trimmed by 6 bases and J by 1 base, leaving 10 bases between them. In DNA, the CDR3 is TGTGCCAGCAGCCTAAGACAGAGCAATCAGCCCCAGCATTTT. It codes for CASSLRQSNQPQHF.

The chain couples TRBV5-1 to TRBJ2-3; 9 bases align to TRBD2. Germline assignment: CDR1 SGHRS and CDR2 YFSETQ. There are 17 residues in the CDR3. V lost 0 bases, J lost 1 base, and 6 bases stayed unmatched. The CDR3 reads CASSLAVAGAGTDTQYF. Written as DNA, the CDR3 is TGCGCCAGCAGCTTGGCTGTAGCGGGAGCGGGCACAGATACGCAGTATTTT.

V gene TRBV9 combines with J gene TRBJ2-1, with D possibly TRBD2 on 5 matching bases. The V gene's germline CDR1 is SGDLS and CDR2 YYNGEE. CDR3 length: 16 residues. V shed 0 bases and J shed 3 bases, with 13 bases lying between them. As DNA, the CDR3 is TGTGCCAGCAGCGTAGTGGCTAGCAGCTACTACAATGAGCAGTTCTTC. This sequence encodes CASSVVASSYYNEQFF.

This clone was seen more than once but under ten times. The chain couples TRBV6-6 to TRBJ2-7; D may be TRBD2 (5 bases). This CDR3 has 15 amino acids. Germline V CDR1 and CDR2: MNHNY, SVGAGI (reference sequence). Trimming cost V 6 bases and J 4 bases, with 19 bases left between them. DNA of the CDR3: TGTGCCAGCAGACCTATCCGGGATCTCCATTACGAGCAGTACTTC. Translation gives CASRPIRDLHYEQYF.

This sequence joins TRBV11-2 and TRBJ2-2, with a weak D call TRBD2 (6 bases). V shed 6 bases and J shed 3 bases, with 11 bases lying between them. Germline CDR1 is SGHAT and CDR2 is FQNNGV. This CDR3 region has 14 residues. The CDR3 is CASREGVYTGELFF. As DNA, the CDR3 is TGTGCCAGCAGGGAGGGAGTTTACACCGGGGAGCTGTTTTTT.

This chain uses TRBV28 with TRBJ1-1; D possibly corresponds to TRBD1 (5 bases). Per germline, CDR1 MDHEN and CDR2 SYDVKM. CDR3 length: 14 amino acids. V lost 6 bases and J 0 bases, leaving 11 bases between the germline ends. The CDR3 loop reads CASSPDRLNTEAFF. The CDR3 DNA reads TGTGCCAGCAGCCCAGACAGATTGAACACTGAAGCTTTCTTT.

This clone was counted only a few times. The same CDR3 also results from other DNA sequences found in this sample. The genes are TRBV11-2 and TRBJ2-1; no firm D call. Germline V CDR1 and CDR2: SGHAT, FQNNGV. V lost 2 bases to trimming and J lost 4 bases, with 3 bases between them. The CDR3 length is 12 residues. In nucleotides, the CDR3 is TGTGCCAGCAGCTTATATTACAATGAGCAGTTCTTC. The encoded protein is CASSLYYNEQFF.

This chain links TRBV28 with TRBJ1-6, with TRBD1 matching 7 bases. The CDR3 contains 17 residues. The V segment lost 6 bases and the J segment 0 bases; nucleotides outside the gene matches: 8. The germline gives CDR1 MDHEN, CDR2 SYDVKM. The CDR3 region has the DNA TGTGCCAGCAGCCATCAGACAGGGAGCTCCTATAATTCACCCCTCCACTTT. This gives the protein CASSHQTGSSYNSPLHF. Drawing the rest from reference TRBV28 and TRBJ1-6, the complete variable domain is DVKVTQSSRYLVKRTGEKVFLECVQDMDHENMFWYRQDPGLGLRLIYFSYDVKMKEKGDIPEGYSVSREKKERFSLILESASTNQTSMYLCASSHQTGSSYNSPLHFGNGTRLTVT.

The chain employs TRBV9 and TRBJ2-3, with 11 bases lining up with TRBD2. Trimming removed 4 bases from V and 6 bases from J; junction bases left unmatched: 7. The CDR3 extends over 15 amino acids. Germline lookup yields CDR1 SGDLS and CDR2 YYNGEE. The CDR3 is CASSFSGGVGDTQYF. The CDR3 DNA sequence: TGTGCCAGCAGCTTTAGCGGGGGGGTCGGCGATACGCAGTATTTT.

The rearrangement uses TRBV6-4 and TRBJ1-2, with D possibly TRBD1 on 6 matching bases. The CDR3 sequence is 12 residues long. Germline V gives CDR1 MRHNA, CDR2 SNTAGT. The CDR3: CGGGALAYGYTF. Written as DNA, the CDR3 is TGTGGAGGGGGAGCCTTAGCCTATGGCTACACCTTC.

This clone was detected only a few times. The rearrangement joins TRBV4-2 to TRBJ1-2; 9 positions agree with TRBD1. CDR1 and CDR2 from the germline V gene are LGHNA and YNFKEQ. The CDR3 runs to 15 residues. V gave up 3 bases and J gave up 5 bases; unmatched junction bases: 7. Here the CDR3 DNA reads TGTGCCAGCAGCCAGGGCCGGGACAGGGAATATGGCTACACCTTC. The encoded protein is CASSQGRDREYGYTF.

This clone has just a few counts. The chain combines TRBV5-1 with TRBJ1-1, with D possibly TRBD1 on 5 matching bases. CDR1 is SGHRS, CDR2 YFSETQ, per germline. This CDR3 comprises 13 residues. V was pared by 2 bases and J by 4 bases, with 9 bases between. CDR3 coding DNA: TGCGCCAGCAGCTTCAGGGTGGGCACTGAAGCTTTCTTT. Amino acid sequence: CASSFRVGTEAFF.

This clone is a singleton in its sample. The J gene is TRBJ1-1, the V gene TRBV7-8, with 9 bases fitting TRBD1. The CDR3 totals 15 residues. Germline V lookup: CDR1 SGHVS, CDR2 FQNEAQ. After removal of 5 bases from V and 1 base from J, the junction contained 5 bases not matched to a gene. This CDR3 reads CASSPPGQGNTEAFF. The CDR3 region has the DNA TGTGCCAGCAGCCCACCGGGACAGGGGAACACTGAAGCTTTCTTT.